The 25 T cell receptor beta chains below were found in one sample sequenced in a study of vaccination and CD4 T cells after COVID-19. No antigen has been assigned to these receptors. Indicated treatment: roughly ten-day PBMC culture with coronavirus spike peptide pools or control peptides (ViraFEST assay). During the years 2011-2018, before the COVID-19 pandemic, the unexposed donor's CD4+ T cells were collected. Sequence data for DNA of cultured CD4+ T cells were generated by the Oncomine TCR Beta short-read assay. TCRdb reprocessed the PCR reads with MiXCR, giving one entry per CDR3 protein. The sample holds about 9,900 distinct CDR3 sequences, about 33% seen once. The sequenced sample was CD4+ T cells from blood, cultured in vitro. All receptors come from a human donor in good health.

The rearrangement uses TRBV5-1 and TRBJ2-5, with D possibly being TRBD2 (6 bases). This CDR3 is built from 15 residues. Germline CDR1 reads SGHRS; CDR2 reads YFSETQ. The ends were cut back, 4 bases at V and 2 bases at J, with 15 bases in the middle. This CDR3 is CASSVVAEAQETQYF. CDR3 in DNA: TGCGCCAGCAGCGTAGTAGCGGAGGCACAAGAGACCCAGTACTTC.

V and J are TRBV20-1 and TRBJ2-5; 8 bases are shared with TRBD2. The J segment lost 5 bases and the V segment lost 3 bases, leaving 5 bases of the junction unmatched. The CDR3 spans 13 residues. CDR1 DFQATT and CDR2 SNEGSKA come from the germline V gene (reference sequence). The CDR3 sequence is CSASPAGEETQYF. CDR3 DNA sequence: TGCAGTGCTAGCCCAGCGGGGGAGGAGACCCAGTACTTC.

This clonotype has a handful of counts. The chain links TRBV2 to TRBJ1-1, with D possibly TRBD1 on 5 matching bases. Per germline, CDR1 SNHLY and CDR2 FYNNEI. The CDR3 is made up of 11 amino acids. Deletions cut 6 bases from V and 14 bases from J, with 16 bases between. CDR3 protein: CASRRDLHPFF. The DNA for the CDR3 is TGTGCCAGCAGGCGGGACCTCCACCCCTTCTTT.

There are a few counts of this clonotype. The rearrangement links TRBV5-1 to TRBJ1-2; no definite D call. The CDR3 consists of 13 residues. Looked up from germline, CDR1 is SGHRS and CDR2 is YFSETQ. Trimming left V 3 bases short and J 3 bases short, with 9 bases between. CDR3 sequence (DNA): TGCGCCAGCAGCTCTACAGCAGACTATGGCTACACCTTC. It specifies CASSSTADYGYTF.

This rearrangement joins TRBV25-1 to TRBJ2-7; 12 nucleotides match TRBD1. This CDR3 is 13 amino acids long. CDR1 and CDR2 from the germline V gene are MGHDK and SYGVNS. The J segment lost 6 bases and the V segment lost 6 bases, leaving 3 bases of the junction unmatched. CDR3 bases: TGTGCCAGCAGCCGGGACAGGGGGCGCGAGCAGTACTTC. Amino acid sequence: CASSRDRGREQYF.

V gene TRBV16 combines with J gene TRBJ1-2; unclear D gene. Trimming removed 4 bases at V and 6 bases at J, with 12 bases between. This CDR3 is built from 13 residues. The germline CDR1 and CDR2 sequences are KGHSY and FQNENV. For the CDR3, the DNA is TGTGCCAGCAGCCGAGACCTAGATGATGGCTACACCTTC. Amino acid sequence: CASSRDLDDGYTF.

V is TRBV20-1 and J is TRBJ2-2; D not resolved. The V and J ends lost 0 bases and 1 base respectively, with 6 bases between them. Germline values: CDR1 DFQATT, CDR2 SNEGSKA (reference sequence). This CDR3 contains 14 residues. This CDR3 reads CSAREPRNTGELFF. The CDR3 DNA reads as TGCAGTGCTAGAGAACCAAGGAACACCGGGGAGCTGTTTTTT.

The chain couples TRBV27 to TRBJ2-3; TRBD2 is a possible D gene (6 bases). From germline, CDR1 is MNHEY and CDR2 SMNVEV (reference sequence). Trimming shortened V by 3 bases and J by 3 bases, and 13 bases separated the two germline ends. The CDR3 has 15 amino acids. CDR3 sequence reads: CASSFRTAGTDTQYF. The CDR3 DNA reads TGTGCCAGCAGTTTTAGGACGGCGGGGACAGATACGCAGTATTTT.

This chain connects TRBV2 to TRBJ1-1; D is undetermined. V shed 4 bases and J shed 1 base, with 7 bases lying between them. This CDR3 has 13 residues. In germline, CDR1 is SNHLY, CDR2 FYNNEI. The CDR3 DNA reads as TGTGCCAGCAGTGTCGCCGGGAACACTGAAGCTTTCTTT. Its protein product is CASSVAGNTEAFF.

This clonotype occurred a few times. This chain uses TRBV6-5 with TRBJ1-6, with D hard to call. The germline CDR1 and CDR2 sequences are MNHEY and SVGAGI. V was clipped by 1 base and J by 8 bases, with 15 bases between them. The CDR3 length is 16 residues. This CDR3 reads CASSYWVGPVDSPLHF. In DNA, the CDR3 is TGTGCCAGCAGTTACTGGGTCGGGCCTGTGGATTCACCCCTCCACTTT.

This clonotype has just a few counts. As DNA, the CDR3 is TGTGCCATCAGACTAGCGCTAAACACAGATACGCAGTATTTT. Protein sequence: CAIRLALNTDTQYF. The chain joins TRBV10-3 to TRBJ2-3, with 7 nucleotides matching TRBD2. This CDR3 is built from 14 residues. Trimming cost V 6 bases and J 2 bases; bases outside gene matches: 5. Germline V gene data show CDR1 as ENHRY and CDR2 as SYGVKD.

The V gene is TRBV12-3 or TRBV12-4, the J gene TRBJ2-7, with no clear D. This CDR3 contains 12 residues. Trimming took 6 bases from V and 7 from J, leaving 13 bases between them. CDR3 protein: CASSPPLGEQYF. The CDR3 DNA is TGTGCCAGCAGCCCGCCTCTGGGTGAGCAGTACTTC.

J is TRBJ1-5 and V is TRBV12-3 or TRBV12-4; TRBD1 matches 7 bases. V shed 7 bases and J 2 bases; nucleotides not matched to a gene: 8. The CDR3 loop spans 15 amino acids. The CDR3 loop reads CASNPTGWGNQPQHF. CDR3 bases: TGTGCCAGCAACCCGACAGGGTGGGGCAATCAGCCCCAGCATTTT.

The chain has TRBV9 and TRBJ1-1; TRBD1 matches 8 bases. This CDR3 contains 12 residues. J gave up 4 bases and V 5 bases, and 1 base lay outside the gene matches. Germline lookup yields CDR1 SGDLS and CDR2 YYNGEE. In DNA, the CDR3 is TGTGCCAGCAGAGGACAGGGCACTGAAGCTTTCTTT. It yields the protein CASRGQGTEAFF.

The chain carries TRBV6-5 and TRBJ1-1; D not resolved. CDR1 is MNHEY and CDR2 is SVGAGI in the germline V gene. This CDR3 is built from 14 residues. V lost 2 bases and J lost 4, with 11 bases in between. CDR3 DNA sequence: TGTGCCAGCAGTTACAGGCGAGAAGGCACTGAAGCTTTCTTT. Encoded protein: CASSYRREGTEAFF.

V gene TRBV6-5 combines with J gene TRBJ2-7, with D uncertain. V was trimmed by 3 bases and J by 5 bases, leaving 14 bases between them. The CDR3 has 14 amino acids. The germline CDR1 and CDR2 sequences are MNHEY and SVGAGI. The CDR3 sequence: CASSYTRGPNEQYF. For the CDR3, the DNA is TGTGCCAGCAGTTATACAAGAGGACCTAACGAGCAGTACTTC.

The chain is built from TRBV29-1 and TRBJ1-5, with D perhaps matching TRBD1 (6 bases). The CDR3 extends over 12 amino acids. The germline V gene has CDR1 SQVTM and CDR2 ANQGSEA. V lost 6 bases and J lost 6, with 12 bases in between. The CDR3 DNA is TGCAGCGTATGGGGGGCTGGTCAGCCCCAGCATTTT. Its protein product is CSVWGAGQPQHF.

The V and J genes are TRBV27 and TRBJ1-6; 8 nucleotides match TRBD1. Per germline, CDR1 MNHEY and CDR2 SMNVEV (reference sequence). The V gene end was trimmed by 6 bases and the J gene end by 8 bases; junction bases not matched to a gene: 12. The CDR3 length is 16 residues. The CDR3 region is CASRRGTGLSDSPLHF. DNA for the CDR3: TGTGCCAGCAGACGTGGGACAGGCCTATCGGATTCACCCCTCCACTTT.

This chain connects TRBV30 to TRBJ2-5; no clear D. CDR1 is GTSNPN, CDR2 SVGIG, per germline (reference sequence). The CDR3 is 11 amino acids. V lost 4 bases and J 1 base, leaving 4 bases between the germline ends. CDR3 region: CAWTGQETQYF. The CDR3 nucleotides are TGTGCCTGGACAGGCCAAGAGACCCAGTACTTC.

This chain joins TRBV6-5 and TRBJ1-4, with D maybe TRBD1 (5 bases). The CDR3 consists of 17 residues. Germline lookup yields CDR1 MNHEY and CDR2 SVGAGI. The V end was cut by 0 bases, the J end by 8 bases, with 19 bases between. The CDR3 sequence: CASSYSGRTNEGEKLFF. The CDR3 DNA reads as TGTGCCAGCAGTTACTCGGGGAGGACAAATGAAGGGGAAAAACTGTTTTTT.

The CDR3 protein is CASGPGGGGGYTF. CDR3 nucleotides: TGTGCCAGCGGCCCTGGAGGGGGCGGTGGCTACACCTTC. The chain combines TRBV11-2 with TRBJ1-2, with 7 bases matching TRBD1. The CDR3 is 13 residues long. V lost 8 bases, J lost 7 bases, and 10 bases stayed unmatched. Germline loops: CDR1 SGHAT, CDR2 FQNNGV.

The chain has TRBV6-5 and TRBJ1-5, with D possibly matching TRBD1 (6 bases). Germline V gene data show CDR1 as MNHEY and CDR2 as SVGAGI. The CDR3 is made up of 14 amino acids. Deletions cut 4 bases from V and 2 bases from J, with 9 bases between. The CDR3 is CASSSGDGNQPQHF. CDR3 coding DNA: TGTGCCAGCAGTTCAGGGGACGGCAATCAGCCCCAGCATTTT.

The chain employs TRBV20-1 and TRBJ2-6; 10 nucleotides match TRBD2. V was pared by 7 bases and J by 0 bases, with 3 bases of the junction left unmatched. The CDR3 totals 15 residues. Germline V gives CDR1 DFQATT, CDR2 SNEGSKA (reference sequence). As DNA, the CDR3 is TGCAGTGGGACTAGCGGAGACTCTGGGGCCAACGTCCTGACTTTC. Amino acids: CSGTSGDSGANVLTF.

The chain uses TRBV12-3 or TRBV12-4 and TRBJ1-1; possibly TRBD1 for D (5 bases). V was clipped by 8 bases and J by 1 base, with 8 bases between them. The CDR3 runs 12 residues. Written as DNA, the CDR3 is TGTGCCAGCTCGAGGGGGAACACTGAAGCTTTCTTT. Amino acid sequence: CASSRGNTEAFF.

This clonotype was seen a few times. The chain combines TRBV18 with TRBJ1-5; 7 bases line up with TRBD1. The germline CDR1 and CDR2 sequences are KGHSH and LQKENI. The CDR3 has 15 amino acids. Unmatched junction bases numbered 6, after V lost 3 bases and J lost 4 bases. CDR3: CASSPRQGVNQPQHF. The DNA of the CDR3 is TGTGCCAGCTCACCCAGACAGGGCGTAAATCAGCCCCAGCATTTT. The full variable domain, with the rest looked up from reference TRBV18 and TRBJ1-5, is NAGVMQNPRHLVRRRGQEARLRCSPMKGHSHVYWYRQLPEEGLKFMVYLQKENIIDESGMPKERFSAEFPKEGPSILRIQQVVRGDSAAYFCASSPRQGVNQPQHFGDGTRLSIL.